This TCR beta chain was observed in a study of OX40 agonist ivuxolimab in advanced cancers. Study-wide background: Males comprised about 78% of the group, whose mean age was around 62 years (range roughly 20 to 90). Study-wide findings and caveats: Low clonal expansion, among the lowest seen, marked partial responders at 0.1-3.0 mg/kg.

Only in-frame clones appear in the TCRdb table, and some are missing; sequencing was by immunoSEQ multiplex PCR. The profile shows about 140,000 clones, roughly nine tenths of them singletons. Per germline, CDR1 SEHNR and CDR2 FQNEAQ (reference sequence). The V and J ends lost 10 bases and 0 bases respectively, with 12 bases between them. The CDR3 sequence is 14 residues long. Of note for this clone: What it binds is unknown.

The V and J genes are TRBV7-9 and TRBJ2-2; weak D call: TRBD1 (6 bases). This receptor was identified in an adult with an advanced solid tumor such as melanoma, head and neck, liver or kidney cancer. The sample here was CD4+ or CD8+ T cells sorted from blood, taken in a trial of the OX40 agonist ivuxolimab. CDR3: CATKDRTNTGELFF. The CDR3 bases are TGTGCCACCAAGGACAGAACGAACACCGGGGAGCTGTTTTTT.